The next 31 T cell receptor beta chains were all read from a single sample in a study of blood T cell repertoires in COVID-19. Clones were read by immunoSEQ multiplex PCR, and TCRdb kept only the in-frame ones, dropping some. Here the sample spans 210,000 or so clones, approximately 87% being singletons. The sample consisted of peripheral blood. These receptors were collected from a woman between 45 and 60 years old with acute or convalescent COVID-19.

The chain couples TRBV7-9 to TRBJ1-2, with a weak D call TRBD1 (6 bases). There are 15 residues in the CDR3. V was clipped by 0 bases and J by 8 bases, with 16 bases between them. Germline-derived CDR1 and CDR2 are SEHNR and FQNEAQ (reference sequence). CDR3 residues: CASSLANRATGGYTF. As DNA, the CDR3 is TGTGCCAGCAGCTTAGCGAACAGGGCCACAGGGGGCTACACCTTC.

In this sample, this clone turned up many times. The chain has TRBV10-2 and TRBJ2-7; D is possibly TRBD2 (6 bases). With 3 bases removed from V and 2 bases from J, the gap between germline ends came to 20 bases. Germline CDR1 and CDR2: WSHSY and SAAADI. The CDR3 is 17 residues long. Written as DNA, the CDR3 is TGCGCCAGCAGTGATGCGGGGCGCGAAAGCGAAGCCTACGAGCAGTACTTC. Translated: CASSDAGRESEAYEQYF.

This clone was observed at least ten times. The rearrangement uses TRBV7-3 and TRBJ2-6; D unresolved. The CDR3 is made up of 16 amino acids. Trimming left V 2 bases short and J 0 bases short, with 8 bases between. CDR1 is SGHTA and CDR2 is FQGTGA in the germline V gene. Here the CDR3 reads CASSLYGSSGANVLTF. The CDR3 coding sequence is TGTGCCAGCAGCTTATATGGCTCCTCTGGGGCCAACGTCCTGACTTTC.

V is TRBV10-2 and J is TRBJ1-2, with a weak D call TRBD1 (5 bases). V was trimmed by 6 bases and J by 4 bases, leaving 12 bases between them. This CDR3 spans 13 amino acids. CDR1 is WSHSY and CDR2 is SAAADI in the germline V gene. CDR3 coding DNA: TGCGCCAGCAGAGAGGACACTCTCTATGGCTACACCTTC. It yields the protein CASREDTLYGYTF.

The rearrangement uses TRBV29-1 and TRBJ1-4, with unresolved D. Germline CDR1 and CDR2: SQVTM and ANQGSEA. The CDR3 is 12 amino acids. Deletions cut 5 bases from V and 5 bases from J, with 9 bases between. The chain's CDR3 is CSVSSGNEKLFF. The CDR3 DNA reads as TGCAGCGTTTCCTCCGGGAATGAAAAACTGTTTTTT.

This clone occurred a few times. This rearrangement joins TRBV7-9 to TRBJ1-1, with D possibly matching TRBD1 (6 bases). Germline-derived CDR1 and CDR2 are SEHNR and FQNEAQ (reference sequence). This CDR3 has 13 residues. Between the trimmed V and J ends, which lost 5 bases and 13 bases, there was a span of 20 bases. The CDR3 spells CASSQLRGRRVFF. The CDR3 DNA sequence: TGTGCCAGCAGCCAGCTGCGGGGGCGAAGAGTTTTCTTT.

The CDR3 DNA is TGTGCCACCAGTCCGACCGGGAGCTCTGGAAACACCATATATTTT. This encodes CATSPTGSSGNTIYF. The chain uses TRBV15 and TRBJ1-3; D not certain. The CDR3 loop spans 15 amino acids. Deletions cut 6 bases from V and 0 bases from J, with 12 bases between. Germline loops: CDR1 LNHNV, CDR2 YYDKDF (reference sequence).

The CDR3 DNA is TGTGCCATCAGGAGCGGGGGCCCTTTCTACAATGAGCAGTTCTTC. Protein: CAIRSGGPFYNEQFF. The chain couples TRBV10-3 to TRBJ2-1; 8 positions agree with TRBD2. The CDR3 loop spans 15 amino acids. Germline CDR1 and CDR2: ENHRY and SYGVKD. The V and J ends lost 6 bases and 3 bases, in that order; junction bases with no gene match: 7.

This clone was counted only a few times. The chain has TRBV6-1 and TRBJ2-1, with 10 bases fitting TRBD2. Germline-derived CDR1 and CDR2 are MNHNS and SASEGT. This CDR3 has 16 amino acids. V was clipped by 2 bases and J by 6 bases; unmatched bases: 7. The CDR3 DNA reads TGTGCCAGCAGTGAAAGCGGGAGGGAGGTTGGCAATGAGCAGTTCTTC. It specifies CASSESGREVGNEQFF.

The V call is TRBV30, the J call TRBJ2-7; D might be TRBD2 (5 bases). This CDR3 has 11 amino acids. V was pared by 5 bases and J by 7 bases, with 12 bases between. Germline-derived CDR1 and CDR2 are GTSNPN and SVGIG (reference sequence). The CDR3 nucleotides are TGTGCCTGGGGTGGCGGAGGAGAGCAGTACTTC. This gives the protein CAWGGGGEQYF.

This chain uses TRBV18 with TRBJ2-7; TRBD1 matches at 9 bases. The CDR3 extends over 14 amino acids. The germline V gene encodes CDR1 KGHSH and CDR2 LQKENI. V shed 3 bases, J shed 5 bases, and the junction held 5 bases outside the gene matches. The CDR3: CASSPTTGGHEQYF. The CDR3 nucleotides are TGTGCCAGCTCACCGACGACAGGGGGACACGAGCAGTACTTC.

The CDR3 protein is CASSSSGTGGRNTQYF. In DNA, the CDR3 is TGTGCCAGCTCATCGTCCGGGACAGGTGGGAGGAATACGCAGTATTTT. The chain carries TRBV18 and TRBJ2-3, with TRBD1 matching 8 bases. The V gene's germline CDR1 is KGHSH and CDR2 LQKENI. V gave up 5 bases and J gave up 7 bases; unmatched junction bases: 14. The CDR3 has 16 amino acids. Full variable domain (outside the CDR3, taken from reference TRBV18 and TRBJ2-3): NAGVMQNPRHLVRRRGQEARLRCSPMKGHSHVYWYRQLPEEGLKFMVYLQKENIIDESGMPKERFSAEFPKEGPSILRIQQVVRGDSAAYFCASSSSGTGGRNTQYFGPGTRLTVL.

V and J are TRBV25-1 and TRBJ1-1; 10 bases agree with TRBD1. The CDR3 spans 15 residues. Trimming took 5 bases from V and 3 from J; bases not matched to a gene: 6. The V gene's germline CDR1 is MGHDK and CDR2 SYGVNS. The CDR3 DNA reads as TGTGCCAGCAGTCGGACAGGGGGATTGGACACTGAAGCTTTCTTT. This translates into CASSRTGGLDTEAFF.

The chain uses TRBV7-6 and TRBJ2-2; the match to TRBD1 covers 9 bases. V lost 5 bases to trimming and J lost 0 bases; unmatched junction nucleotides: 7. The CDR3 extends over 17 amino acids. Germline assignment: CDR1 SGHVS and CDR2 FNYEAQ. The CDR3 DNA reads as TGTGCCAGCAGCCTTACAGGGGGCGCGGCGAACACCGGGGAGCTGTTTTTT. It specifies CASSLTGGAANTGELFF. Using reference TRBV7-6 and TRBJ2-2 for the parts outside the CDR3, the full variable domain is GAGVSQSPRYKVTKRGQDVALRCDPISGHVSLYWYRQALGQGPEFLTYFNYEAQQDKSGLPNDRFSAERPEGSISTLTIQRTEQRDSAMYRCASSLTGGAANTGELFFGEGSRLTVL.

The V call is TRBV29-1, the J call TRBJ1-2; D gene uncertain. CDR3 length: 13 amino acids. Germline V lookup: CDR1 SQVTM, CDR2 ANQGSEA. The ends were cut back, 6 bases at V and 3 bases at J, with 14 bases in the middle. In DNA, the CDR3 is TGCAGCGTCGGAGACCTTTTATACTATGGCTACACCTTC. It encodes CSVGDLLYYGYTF.

V usage is TRBV6-5 and J usage is TRBJ1-1; TRBD1 might be the D (5 bases). Trimming removed 2 bases from V and 5 bases from J, with 9 bases in between. The CDR3 spans 13 residues. Per the germline V gene, CDR1 is MNHEY and CDR2 is SVGAGI. This chain's CDR3 is CASSYPGSTEAFF. In DNA form, the CDR3 reads TGTGCCAGCAGTTACCCAGGGTCAACTGAAGCTTTCTTT.

This chain uses TRBV7-2 with TRBJ2-2, with a tentative D call TRBD2 (6 bases). Looked up from germline, CDR1 is SGHTA and CDR2 is FQGNSA. This CDR3 is built from 14 residues. Trimming removed 1 base from V and 4 bases from J, with 7 bases in between. The CDR3 loop is CASSLGTTTGELFF. The CDR3 nucleotides are TGTGCCAGCAGCTTAGGGACTACCACCGGGGAGCTGTTTTTT. The full variable domain, rest sourced from reference TRBV7-2 and TRBJ2-2, is GAGVSQSPSNKVTEKGKDVELRCDPISGHTALYWYRQSLGQGLEFLIYFQGNSAPDKSGLPSDRFSAERTGGSVSTLTIQRTQQEDSAVYLCASSLGTTTGELFFGEGSRLTVL.

The chain uses TRBV19 and TRBJ1-1; the D is unclear. This CDR3 spans 14 amino acids. Germline V gene data show CDR1 as LNHDA and CDR2 as SQIVND (reference sequence). V lost 2 bases to trimming and J lost 6 bases, with 13 bases between them. The DNA of the CDR3 is TGTGCCAGTAGTATATCGGGATGGCGGGCTGAAGCTTTCTTT. It encodes CASSISGWRAEAFF.

The chain joins TRBV6-5 to TRBJ2-1; possible D gene TRBD1, 5 bases. The germline V and J ends were trimmed by 6 bases and 7 bases, with 10 bases remaining between them. Germline CDR1 and CDR2: MNHEY and SVGAGI. This CDR3 comprises 12 residues. CDR3 sequence: CASRRAGNEQFF. In DNA, the CDR3 is TGTGCCAGCAGGAGAGCAGGGAATGAGCAGTTCTTC.

This chain links TRBV6-5 with TRBJ2-5; D is ambiguous. The V gene lost 6 bases and the J gene lost 5 bases, with 7 bases spanning the gap. The germline gives CDR1 MNHEY, CDR2 SVGAGI. CDR3 size: 11 residues. The chain's CDR3 is CASSYPETQYF. Written as DNA, the CDR3 is TGTGCCAGCAGCTATCCGGAGACCCAGTACTTC.

CDR3 sequence reads: CASSLGGPGGETQYF. The CDR3 coding sequence is TGTGCCAGCAGCTTAGGAGGCCCGGGGGGCGAGACCCAGTACTTC. J is TRBJ2-5 and V is TRBV7-7; D is possibly TRBD2 (7 bases). Germline assignment: CDR1 SSHAT and CDR2 FNYEAQ (reference sequence). The CDR3 has 15 residues. Trimming took 1 base from V and 5 from J, leaving 14 bases between them. Looking up the rest from reference TRBV7-7 and TRBJ2-5 gives the full variable domain: GAGVSQSPRYKVTKRGQDVTLRCDPISSHATLYWYQQALGQGPEFLTYFNYEAQPDKSGLPSDRFSAERPEGSISTLTIQRTEQRDSAMYRCASSLGGPGGETQYFGPGTRLLVL.

The rearrangement joins TRBV12-5 to TRBJ1-5; 7 nucleotides match TRBD1. Unmatched junction bases numbered 10, after V lost 6 bases and J lost 5 bases. Germline assignment: CDR1 LGHNT and CDR2 FRNRAP. The CDR3 length is 15 residues. The CDR3 here is CASGQGTELYQPQHF. The CDR3 DNA sequence: TGTGCTAGTGGCCAAGGGACAGAACTGTATCAGCCCCAGCATTTT.

The V and J genes are TRBV7-9 and TRBJ1-1; TRBD1 aligns across 9 bases. Germline V CDR1 and CDR2: SEHNR, FQNEAQ (reference sequence). This CDR3 comprises 17 residues. Trimming cost V 5 bases and J 4 bases; bases outside gene matches: 14. The CDR3, as DNA: TGTGCCAGCAGCCGTTTAACCAACAGGGGGCGTGTCACTGAAGCTTTCTTT. Translating gives CASSRLTNRGRVTEAFF. Full variable domain (outside the CDR3, taken from reference TRBV7-9 and TRBJ1-1): DTGVSQNPRHKITKRGQNVTFRCDPISEHNRLYWYRQTLGQGPEFLTYFQNEAQLEKSRLLSDRFSAERPKGSFSTLEIQRTEQGDSAMYLCASSRLTNRGRVTEAFFGQGTRLTVV.

This clone has only one observation. CDR3 sequence: CAISEWADEQYF. The CDR3 DNA reads TGTGCCATCAGTGAGTGGGCTGACGAGCAGTACTTC. V is TRBV10-3 and J is TRBJ2-7; D gene uncertain. The V gene's germline CDR1 is ENHRY and CDR2 SYGVKD. The CDR3 totals 12 residues. Trimming shortened V by 1 base and J by 5 bases, and 6 bases separated the two germline ends.

This chain joins TRBV14 and TRBJ1-3; no firm D call. The CDR3 has 16 residues. Looked up from germline, CDR1 is SGHDN and CDR2 is FVKESK. V was trimmed by 0 bases and J by 4 bases, leaving 13 bases between them. Written as DNA, the CDR3 is TGTGCCAGCAGCCAAGATCTAGAGCTTAGCGGAAACACCATATATTTT. This gives the protein CASSQDLELSGNTIYF.

The chain has TRBV4-1 and TRBJ2-1; 9 bases match TRBD2. V was pared by 0 bases and J by 7 bases, with 16 bases of the junction left unmatched. The length of the CDR3 is 19 residues. Germline CDR1 MGHRA, CDR2 YSYEKL. CDR3 region: CASSQDRVVGGRANNEQFF. CDR3 bases: TGCGCCAGCAGCCAAGATCGTGTCGTTGGCGGGAGGGCCAATAATGAGCAGTTCTTC.

This clone was counted between two and nine times. The rearrangement uses TRBV5-5 and TRBJ1-6, with TRBD1 matching 7 bases. Per germline, CDR1 SGHKS and CDR2 YYEKEE (reference sequence). The CDR3 contains 14 residues. Trimming at V came to 6 bases and at J to 7 bases, leaving 7 bases not matched to a gene. The CDR3 region is CASNADRQNSPLHF. The DNA of the CDR3 is TGTGCCAGCAACGCGGACAGGCAGAATTCACCCCTCCACTTT.

The genes are TRBV9 and TRBJ1-5; the D is unclear. CDR3 size: 15 residues. Germline loops: CDR1 SGDLS, CDR2 YYNGEE. The ends were cut back, 3 bases at V and 4 bases at J, with 14 bases in the middle. The CDR3 DNA sequence: TGTGCCAGCAGCGCCGAGGGCACATTTAATCAGCCCCAGCATTTT. This sequence encodes CASSAEGTFNQPQHF.

This clone was recorded once. The genes are TRBV6-2 or TRBV6-3 and TRBJ2-7, with D perhaps TRBD1 (6 bases). The germline gives CDR1 MNHEY, CDR2 SVGEGT. V was shortened by 6 bases and J by 0 bases, with 12 bases between the two germline ends. The CDR3 length is 14 residues. As DNA, the CDR3 is TGTGCCAGCAGCCCCAGGGGCACCTCCTACGAGCAGTACTTC. The encoded protein is CASSPRGTSYEQYF.

The chain has TRBV5-1 and TRBJ2-7; TRBD2 matches at 7 bases. Germline V lookup: CDR1 SGHRS, CDR2 YFSETQ. The CDR3 totals 13 residues. The V and J ends lost 3 bases and 5 bases, in that order; junction bases with no gene match: 5. CDR3 in DNA: TGCGCCAGCAGCTGGCCTGGGAGGGACGAGCAGTACTTC. Residues: CASSWPGRDEQYF.

The rearrangement uses TRBV7-9 and TRBJ2-1; TRBD2 matches at 8 bases. This CDR3 contains 16 residues. Germline CDR1 and CDR2: SEHNR and FQNEAQ (reference sequence). With 1 base clipped from V and 7 bases from J, the junction kept 9 bases outside the gene matches. Here the CDR3 reads CASSLGSGRGLNEQFF. CDR3 DNA: TGTGCCAGCAGCTTAGGGAGCGGGAGAGGGTTAAATGAGCAGTTCTTC.